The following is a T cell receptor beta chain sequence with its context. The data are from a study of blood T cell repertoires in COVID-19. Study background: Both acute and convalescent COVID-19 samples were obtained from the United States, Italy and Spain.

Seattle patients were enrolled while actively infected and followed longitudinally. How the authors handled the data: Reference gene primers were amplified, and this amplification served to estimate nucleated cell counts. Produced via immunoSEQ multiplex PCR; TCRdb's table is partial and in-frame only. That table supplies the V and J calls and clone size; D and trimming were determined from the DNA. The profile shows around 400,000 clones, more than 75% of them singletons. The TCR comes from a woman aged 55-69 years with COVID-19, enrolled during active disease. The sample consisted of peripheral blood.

CDR3 loop: CASSPRGMNSPLHF. DNA for the CDR3: TGTGCCAGCAGTCCACGGGGGATGAATTCACCCCTCCACTTT. The gene calls are TRBV28 and TRBJ1-6; maybe TRBD1 (5 bases). The germline gives CDR1 MDHEN, CDR2 SYDVKM. This CDR3 comprises 14 residues. Trimming stripped 5 bases from V and 7 bases from J, with 12 bases between.